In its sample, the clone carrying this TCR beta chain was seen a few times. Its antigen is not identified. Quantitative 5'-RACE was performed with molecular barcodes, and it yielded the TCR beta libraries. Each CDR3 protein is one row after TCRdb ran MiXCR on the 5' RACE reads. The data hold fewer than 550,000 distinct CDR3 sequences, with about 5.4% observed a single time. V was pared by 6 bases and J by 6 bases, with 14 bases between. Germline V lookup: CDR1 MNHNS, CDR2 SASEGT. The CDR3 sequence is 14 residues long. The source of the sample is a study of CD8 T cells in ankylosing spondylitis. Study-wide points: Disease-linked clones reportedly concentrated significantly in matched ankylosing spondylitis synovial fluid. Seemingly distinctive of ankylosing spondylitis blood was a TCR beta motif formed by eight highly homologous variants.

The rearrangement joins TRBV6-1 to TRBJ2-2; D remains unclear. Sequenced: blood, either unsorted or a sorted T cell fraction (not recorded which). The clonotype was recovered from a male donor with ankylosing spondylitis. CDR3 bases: TGTGCCAGCAGCAGTATGCGCAGCGCCGGGGAGCTGTTTTTT. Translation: CASSSMRSAGELFF.